The 9 T cell receptor beta chains below were found in one sample sequenced in a study of blood T cells in healthy people across ages. With a J-beta primer mix and a sample-barcoded 5' primer, a second PCR ran about 6 to 11 cycles. TCRdb itself ran the 5' RACE reads through MiXCR, one entry per CDR3 protein. The sample consists of under 850,000 distinct CDR3 sequences, 35% to 40% of them appearing once. Material: blood. The receptor set was obtained from a man aged 18 to 30 in good health.

The chain is built from TRBV4-1 and TRBJ1-5; the D is unclear. This CDR3 has 15 amino acids. The V gene lost 0 bases and the J gene lost 0 bases, with 6 bases spanning the gap. Germline lookup yields CDR1 MGHRA and CDR2 YSYEKL. The DNA of the CDR3 is TGCGCCAGCAGCCAAGAATTTCATAGCAATCAGCCCCAGCATTTT. Translating gives CASSQEFHSNQPQHF.

The genes are TRBV15 and TRBJ2-1; TRBD1 agrees at 8 bases. With 0 bases clipped from V and 3 bases from J, the junction kept 1 base outside the gene matches. CDR3 length: 15 amino acids. Germline V gene lookup returns CDR1 LNHNV and CDR2 YYDKDF (reference sequence). For the CDR3, the DNA is TGTGCCACCAGCAGAGACAGGGGGCGCTACAATGAGCAGTTCTTC. This translates into CATSRDRGRYNEQFF. The entire variable domain, with the rest obtained from reference TRBV15 and TRBJ2-1, is as follows: DAMVIQNPRYQVTQFGKPVTLSCSQTLNHNVMYWYQQKSSQAPKLLFHYYDKDFNNEADTPDNFQSRRPNTSFCFLDIRSPGLGDTAMYLCATSRDRGRYNEQFFGPGTRLTVL.

The chain uses TRBV7-2 and TRBJ2-6; possibly TRBD2 for D (6 bases). V shed 4 bases and J shed 2 bases, with 9 bases lying between them. The CDR3 contains 15 residues. Germline loops: CDR1 SGHTA, CDR2 FQGNSA. The CDR3, as DNA: TGTGCCAGCAGCTCGTGGAGGGCTGGGGCCAACGTCCTGACTTTC. Protein sequence: CASSSWRAGANVLTF.

V is TRBV6-6 and J is TRBJ2-3; perhaps TRBD2 as D (6 bases). CDR1 and CDR2 from the germline V gene are MNHNY and SVGAGI (reference sequence). This CDR3 region has 13 residues. Trimming cost V 1 base and J 5 bases, with 7 bases left between them. The CDR3 protein is CASSYLAVDTQYF. The CDR3 DNA sequence: TGTGCCAGCAGTTACTTAGCGGTAGATACGCAGTATTTT.

As concerns this clonotype: With a much larger clone just one base away, this may be a read error. J is TRBJ2-7 and V is TRBV12-3 or TRBV12-4, with D unresolved. The CDR3 has 16 residues. V was trimmed by 6 bases and J by 0 bases, leaving 18 bases between them. CDR3 protein: CASRPSVDVYSYEQYF. In nucleotides, the CDR3 is TGTGCCAGCAGACCGTCGGTTGACGTTTACTCCTACGAGCAGTACTTC.

This chain connects TRBV5-1 to TRBJ2-1; 8 bases agree with TRBD1. V lost 0 bases, J lost 13 bases, and 9 bases stayed unmatched. The germline gives CDR1 SGHRS, CDR2 YFSETQ. The CDR3 is 14 residues long. The CDR3 coding sequence is TGCGCCAGCAGCTTGGGGGGACAGGAAGAGACCCAGTTCTTC. As protein: CASSLGGQEETQFF.

This sequence joins TRBV5-5 and TRBJ1-5; TRBD1 aligns across 8 bases. The CDR3 covers 14 residues. The germline V gene has CDR1 SGHKS and CDR2 YYEKEE (reference sequence). V dropped 2 bases and J dropped 6; count of bases not matched to a gene: 4. The CDR3 loop is CASSFDTGGQPQHF. DNA for the CDR3: TGTGCCAGCAGCTTCGACACAGGGGGTCAGCCCCAGCATTTT.

The table lists this clonotype with a few counts. J is TRBJ1-1 and V is TRBV29-1, with D perhaps matching TRBD1 (5 bases). The germline V and J ends were trimmed by 6 bases and 7 bases, with 12 bases remaining between them. Germline loops: CDR1 SQVTM, CDR2 ANQGSEA. This CDR3 contains 11 residues. The CDR3 DNA reads TGCAGCGTAGACAGATACTTTGAAGCTTTCTTT. It yields the protein CSVDRYFEAFF.

This clonotype showed up just a few times. The chain links TRBV6-2 or TRBV6-3 to TRBJ1-4; 7 nucleotides match TRBD1. Germline V lookup: CDR1 MNHEY, CDR2 SVGEGT. The V gene end was trimmed by 10 bases and the J gene end by 8 bases; junction bases not matched to a gene: 19. The CDR3 has 16 amino acids. Here the CDR3 DNA reads TGTGCCACTAGAACGGGACAGTCTTCAGGTGGAGAAAAACTGTTTTTT. Residues: CATRTGQSSGGEKLFF.